This T cell receptor (beta chain) emerged from a study of blood T cell repertoires in COVID-19. Study as a whole: From the United States, Italy and Spain came samples of acute and convalescent COVID-19. PBMCs, B-cell-depleted T cells, or T cells were the source of the cDNA or gDNA that made up the material.

Per germline, CDR1 LNHDA and CDR2 SQIVND (reference sequence). V lost 8 bases and J lost 0, with 13 bases in between. This CDR3 is built from 14 residues. Per the authors' pipeline: Estimated nucleated cell counts came from reference gene primer amplification. The data were produced by immunoSEQ multiplex PCR, yet TCRdb's version contains in-frame clones alone and is incomplete. The V and J calls and clone size are taken from that table; D and trimming were inferred from the DNA. The table records some 490,000 clones, approximately 85% of them present only once. Sequencing was carried out using peripheral blood. This receptor was identified in a human donor in a cohort sampled during active COVID-19. V usage is TRBV19 and J usage is TRBJ1-1; D perhaps matches TRBD1 (6 bases). The CDR3 DNA sequence: TGTGCCAGTGAGGGGACACGGATGAACACTGAAGCTTTCTTT. This sequence encodes CASEGTRMNTEAFF.